This T cell receptor beta chain was identified in a study of blood T cell repertoires in COVID-19 (dated by TCRdb to the early 2020s). Notes on the research overall: Samples covering the acute and convalescent phases of COVID-19 were provided by collaborators in the United States, Italy and Spain. The material from the prospective study consisted of cDNA or gDNA derived from T cells, B-cell-depleted T cells, or PBMCs. Subjects who had been exposed to COVID-19, were actively infected with it, or had recovered from it provided the deeply sampled blood TCRbeta repertoires that made up the dataset. The repertoires were made available in a free public database intended to serve as a resource for research on the immune response to SARS-CoV-2. The samples were drawn from two sources: the first 160 participants of the ongoing ImmuneRACE study, and 1,000 to 1,500 subjects contributed by 6 global collaborators. Sample metadata almost always included a de-identified subject ID, COVID-19 status, age in years and sex. Where available, HLA class I and class II types were obtained from metadata supplied by the sample provider rather than from assay-based typing.

The sample holds a few counts of this clone. The clone's antigen remains unknown. It has no much larger one-base neighbor in the sample; base qualities were not kept. Overall study outcomes, separate from this receptor: Clinical and demographic metadata were provided uncurated, with the amount varying by source and participant.

Counted from cysteine to phenylalanine, this CDR3 has 16 amino acids. Only CDR3 DNA remains: 48 bases, in frame from the first base. V lost 4 bases and J lost 6 bases; the stretch between them is 18 bases long. CDR1 LGHDT and CDR2 YNNKEL were looked up in the germline V gene (reference sequence). Collaborating institutions collected whole blood in K2EDTA tubes following their own protocols. For TCRbeta analysis, collaborators shipped samples in one of three forms: frozen whole blood, isolated PBMCs, or DNA extracted from either of those sample types. TCRbeta CDR3 regions were amplified from genomic DNA using the immunoSEQ Assay, a bias-controlled multiplex PCR. The source study handled its data this way. The number of nucleated cells in each sample was estimated by amplification of reference gene primers within the assay. To quantify the absolute abundance of each unique TCRbeta CDR3 rearrangement, sequence reads were collapsed and filtered. For each sample, productive Simpson clonality was calculated by taking the square root of Simpson's diversity index across productive rearrangements. In its TCRdb copy, this immuneACCESS table keeps in-frame sequences only and misses some clones. Where compared with another copy, unresolved V genes explain less than half of these, and the others have no known cause. The D gene and trimming were derived from the DNA, and the V and J assignments and clone size from that table. The sample data list 30,000 to 45,000 clones, and over 65% of these were observed just once. The biggest ten clones account for around 15% of the sample.

The receptor was derived from a man aged 65-85 years with acute or convalescent COVID-19. Here the chain combines TRBV3-1 (or the pseudogene TRBV3-2) and TRBJ2-2, with the D gene not clear enough to name. Sequencing was carried out using peripheral blood. The nucleotide sequence is given as TGTGCCAGCAGCCCCTTACAGCCTTTAGAACCCGGGGAGCTGTTTTTT. Its product reads: CASSPLQPLEPGELFF.